These 28 T cell receptor beta chains were all obtained from the same sample, sequenced in a study of identical twins (dated by TCRdb to between 2015 and 2016). The receptor library was made with 5' RACE. The instrument given in TCRdb is Illumina HiSeq 2000. The public reads were reanalyzed by TCRdb: fastp trimming at Q25, MiXCR alignment, in-frame beta chains only. Rows matching on CDR3 protein sequence are summarized as one entry with the most common DNA and genes. In this sample the table shows fewer than 800,000 distinct CDR3 sequences, around 7.4% of which occur a single time. Approximately 1.5% of the sample belongs to the ten largest clones. These same data were also listed under a study on yellow fever vaccine responses in identical twins.

Source material: PBMCs. These receptors all stem from a woman aged 18-29 years in good health.

Only a few counts were recorded for this clonotype. V is TRBV7-2 and J is TRBJ2-4; D gene uncertain. In germline, CDR1 is SGHTA, CDR2 FQGNSA. V was trimmed by 1 base and J by 1 base, leaving 11 bases between them. This CDR3 comprises 16 residues. As DNA, the CDR3 is TGTGCCAGCAGCTTAGAGGGAAAGAGGGCCAAAAACATTCAGTACTTC. This gives the protein CASSLEGKRAKNIQYF.

This clonotype came up many times. V and J are TRBV28 and TRBJ1-5; 7 bases line up with TRBD1. This CDR3 spans 14 amino acids. CDR1 is MDHEN, CDR2 SYDVKM, per germline. With V trimmed by 4 bases and J by 8 bases, 8 bases remained unmatched. DNA for the CDR3: TGTGCCAGCAGTTCACCAGGGGGAACAGAGCCCCAGCATTTT. Its protein is CASSSPGGTEPQHF.

This clonotype has ten or more counts. This rearrangement joins TRBV2 to TRBJ2-7, with 8 nucleotides matching TRBD1. The junction had 6 bases not matched to a gene; V was cut back by 5 bases and J by 0 bases. CDR3 length: 15 amino acids. Germline V gene lookup returns CDR1 SNHLY and CDR2 FYNNEI. The CDR3 is CASSYRQGSSYEQYV. CDR3 nucleotides: TGTGCCAGCAGTTATCGACAGGGGAGCTCCTACGAGCAGTACGTC.

DNA for the CDR3: TGTGCCAGCAGCCCCCTACGGGGACAGGGGAGAGGAGATACGCAGTATTTT. Translating it yields CASSPLRGQGRGDTQYF. The rearrangement links TRBV5-4 to TRBJ2-3, with TRBD1 matching over 10 bases. The germline CDR1 and CDR2 sequences are SGHNT and YYREEE (reference sequence). The CDR3 extends over 17 amino acids. Trimming at V came to 4 bases and at J to 5 bases, leaving 13 bases not matched to a gene. Based on the CDR3 plus reference TRBV5-4 and TRBJ2-3, the full variable domain is ETGVTQSPTHLIKTRGQQVTLRCSSQSGHNTVSWYQQALGQGPQFIFQYYREEENGRGNFPPRFSGLQFPNYSSELNVNALELDDSALYLCASSPLRGQGRGDTQYFGPGTRLTVL.

V gene TRBV4-1 combines with J gene TRBJ2-7, with 9 positions matching TRBD2. From germline, CDR1 is MGHRA and CDR2 YSYEKL. The V and J ends lost 1 base and 2 bases, in that order; junction bases with no gene match: 6. This CDR3 comprises 16 residues. The CDR3 is CASSQVLAGAPYEQYF. The CDR3 DNA sequence: TGCGCCAGCAGCCAAGTATTAGCGGGAGCCCCCTACGAGCAGTACTTC.

This clonotype was found many times. The V gene is TRBV7-9, the J gene TRBJ2-3; D possibly matches TRBD1 or TRBD2 (5 bases each). Germline V gene data show CDR1 as SEHNR and CDR2 as FQNEAQ (reference sequence). This CDR3 has 14 residues. V dropped 5 bases and J dropped 2 bases, with 11 bases sitting between them. The CDR3 protein is CASSRQRDTDTQYF. For the CDR3, the DNA is TGTGCCAGCAGCCGACAGAGGGACACAGATACGCAGTATTTT.

This clonotype was found a few times. The gene calls are TRBV5-1 and TRBJ1-6, with TRBD1 identical over 7 bases. CDR1 is SGHRS and CDR2 is YFSETQ in the germline V gene. V lost 3 bases and J lost 8; bases outside the gene matches: 8. This CDR3 contains 15 residues. The CDR3: CASSWGDRRDSPLHF. CDR3 in DNA: TGCGCCAGCAGCTGGGGGGACAGAAGGGATTCACCCCTCCACTTT. Looking up the rest from reference TRBV5-1 and TRBJ1-6 gives the full variable domain: KAGVTQTPRYLIKTRGQQVTLSCSPISGHRSVSWYQQTPGQGLQFLFEYFSETQRNKGNFPGRFSGRQFSNSRSEMNVSTLELGDSALYLCASSWGDRRDSPLHFGNGTRLTVT.

This clonotype was detected many times. The rearrangement joins TRBV5-1 to TRBJ2-2, with D possibly being TRBD1 (5 bases). Germline V gives CDR1 SGHRS, CDR2 YFSETQ. This CDR3 is built from 15 residues. Trimming pared 3 bases from V and 4 bases from J, leaving 13 bases between. Here the CDR3 DNA reads TGCGCCAGCAGCTACCTCCTCGACAGCACCGGGGAGCTGTTTTTT. Residues: CASSYLLDSTGELFF.

This clonotype was detected many times. V usage is TRBV25-1 and J usage is TRBJ1-1; TRBD1 agrees at 7 bases. The CDR3 is 13 residues long. The V gene's germline CDR1 is MGHDK and CDR2 SYGVNS. After removal of 7 bases from V and 1 base from J, the junction contained 3 bases not matched to a gene. The CDR3 DNA sequence: TGTGCCAGCAAGGGACAGAAGAACACTGAAGCTTTCTTT. This encodes CASKGQKNTEAFF.

This chain uses TRBV5-1 with TRBJ2-5; TRBD2 matches at 14 bases. The trim removed 4 bases at V and 5 bases at J, leaving 10 bases unmatched. In germline, CDR1 is SGHRS, CDR2 YFSETQ. The CDR3 is made up of 17 amino acids. CDR3 sequence reads: CASSPGLAGVLMETQYF. CDR3 coding DNA: TGCGCCAGCAGCCCGGGACTAGCGGGAGTTTTGATGGAGACCCAGTACTTC. The whole variable domain, filled in from reference TRBV5-1 and TRBJ2-5, reads KAGVTQTPRYLIKTRGQQVTLSCSPISGHRSVSWYQQTPGQGLQFLFEYFSETQRNKGNFPGRFSGRQFSNSRSEMNVSTLELGDSALYLCASSPGLAGVLMETQYFGPGTRLLVL.

This clonotype turned up a few times. This chain links TRBV6-1 with TRBJ2-1; 10 nucleotides agree with TRBD1. This CDR3 region has 15 residues. V shed 7 bases, J shed 6 bases, and the junction held 9 bases outside the gene matches. The V gene's germline CDR1 is MNHNS and CDR2 SASEGT. In DNA, the CDR3 is TGTGCCAGCAATCCCGGGACAGGGGTTAGCAATGAGCAGTTCTTC. Its translation: CASNPGTGVSNEQFF.

This clonotype was recorded many times. The chain recombines TRBV28 with TRBJ1-1, with 9 bases aligning to TRBD1. This CDR3 contains 19 residues. V shed 2 bases, J shed 1 base, and the junction held 14 bases outside the gene matches. Per the germline V gene, CDR1 is MDHEN and CDR2 is SYDVKM. The CDR3 nucleotides read TGTGCCAGCAGTTTAACCCCCCCGGGACAGGGAGCCAGGAACACTGAAGCTTTCTTT. This translates into CASSLTPPGQGARNTEAFF.

This clonotype was detected a few times. The rearrangement joins TRBV20-1 to TRBJ2-3; 7 positions match TRBD2. V was clipped by 0 bases and J by 2 bases; unmatched bases: 5. Germline-derived CDR1 and CDR2 are DFQATT and SNEGSKA (reference sequence). The CDR3 is made up of 15 amino acids. CDR3 nucleotides: TGCAGTGCTAGAGATGGGGACTACTACACAGATACGCAGTATTTT. This translates into CSARDGDYYTDTQYF.

CDR3 nucleotide sequence: TGCAGCGTTGTGGCAGGGGGTTCCACCGGGGAGCTGTTTTTT. It yields the protein CSVVAGGSTGELFF. The chain uses TRBV29-1 and TRBJ2-2; 7 positions agree with TRBD1. J was trimmed by 4 bases and V by 4 bases; bases with no gene match: 6. CDR1 and CDR2 from the germline V gene are SQVTM and ANQGSEA. This CDR3 is built from 14 residues.

The V call is TRBV24-1, the J call TRBJ2-3, with TRBD2 matching over 7 bases. The CDR3 sequence is 17 residues long. CDR1 is KGHDR and CDR2 is SFDVKD in the germline V gene. Trimming cost V 3 bases and J 4 bases; bases outside gene matches: 12. As DNA, the CDR3 is TGTGCCACCAGTGATCCCTCACGCGGGAGAGGCGCAGATACGCAGTATTTT. Translated, it gives CATSDPSRGRGADTQYF.

The genes are TRBV5-1 and TRBJ2-5, with TRBD2 as a possible D gene (5 bases). The CDR3 length is 15 residues. Germline CDR1 reads SGHRS; CDR2 reads YFSETQ. Deletions cut 6 bases from V and 5 bases from J, with 20 bases between. CDR3 bases: TGCGCCAGCACCCCCGGGGAGCTAGCCGGGGAGACCCAGTACTTC. It translates to CASTPGELAGETQYF.

The sample holds many counts of this clonotype. V is TRBV10-3 and J is TRBJ2-1; a possible D gene is TRBD2 (5 bases). Germline values: CDR1 ENHRY, CDR2 SYGVKD. The CDR3 extends over 11 amino acids. Trimming cost V 9 bases and J 4 bases, with 7 bases left between them. CDR3 sequence (DNA): TGTGCCATTGGACTGTACAATGAGCAGTTCTTC. It is translated as CAIGLYNEQFF.

The chain carries TRBV11-2 and TRBJ2-7; D gene uncertain. The V end lost 3 bases, the J end lost 2 bases, and 8 bases lay between the germline ends. Looked up from germline, CDR1 is SGHAT and CDR2 is FQNNGV. The CDR3 contains 13 residues. The CDR3 sequence: CASSFWVAYEQYV. As DNA, the CDR3 is TGTGCCAGCAGCTTTTGGGTTGCCTACGAGCAGTACGTC.

The rearrangement uses TRBV11-2 and TRBJ2-2; D gene uncertain. The germline gives CDR1 SGHAT, CDR2 FQNNGV. The CDR3 is 14 residues long. Trimming left V 2 bases short and J 9 bases short, with 13 bases between. The CDR3 region is CASSLRAGVRELFF. Here the CDR3 DNA reads TGTGCCAGCAGCTTACGGGCTGGGGTCCGGGAGCTGTTTTTT.

Only a few counts were recorded for this clonotype. This rearrangement joins TRBV15 to TRBJ2-1; 7 bases align to TRBD2. The CDR3 totals 18 residues. J was trimmed by 5 bases and V by 0 bases; bases with no gene match: 13. Germline loops: CDR1 LNHNV, CDR2 YYDKDF (reference sequence). The CDR3 DNA reads as TGTGCCACCAGCAGAGAGCCTCTAGCGGCATCCCTTAACAATGAGCAGTTCTTC. It specifies CATSREPLAASLNNEQFF.

As to this clonotype: Since a much larger clone is just one base distant, this may be a read error. The chain has TRBV2 and TRBJ2-2, with 12 bases lining up with TRBD1. The CDR3 consists of 16 residues. Germline V gives CDR1 SNHLY, CDR2 FYNNEI. The junction had 2 bases not matched to a gene; V was cut back by 4 bases and J by 2 bases. CDR3 residues: CASSAGTGGNTGELFF. For the CDR3, the DNA is TGTGCCAGCAGTGCCGGGACAGGGGGCAACACCGGGGAGCTGTTTTTT.

This chain joins TRBV12-3 or TRBV12-4 and TRBJ2-5; D remains ambiguous. V was cut by 4 bases and J by 2 bases, with 14 bases left in between. This CDR3 is 15 amino acids long. DNA for the CDR3: TGTGCCAGCAGTTCCGACGGATCATTGCAAGAGACCCAGTACTTC. Residues: CASSSDGSLQETQYF.

This clonotype came up a few times. The chain has TRBV11-1 and TRBJ2-7; the D gene could be TRBD1 or TRBD2 (5 bases each). The germline V gene has CDR1 SGHAT and CDR2 FQDESV (reference sequence). This CDR3 region has 14 residues. V was pared by 2 bases and J by 3 bases, with 11 bases between. The CDR3 DNA reads TGTGCCAGCAGCTTAACTGGGACGGGCTACGAGCAGTACTTC. Translated, it gives CASSLTGTGYEQYF.

V and J are TRBV3-1 and TRBJ2-7, with 11 bases fitting TRBD2. J gave up 0 bases and V 0 bases, and 7 bases lay outside the gene matches. The CDR3 is 18 residues long. CDR1 and CDR2 (germline): LGHDT, YNNKEL (reference sequence). CDR3 loop: CASSQELAGEVSSYEQYF. The CDR3 nucleotides read TGTGCCAGCAGCCAAGAACTAGCGGGGGAGGTTAGCTCCTACGAGCAGTACTTC.

This clonotype was seen a few times. The V gene is TRBV20-1, the J gene TRBJ2-5; D uncertain. V lost 5 bases, J lost 7 bases, and 8 bases lay in between. Germline assignment: CDR1 DFQATT and CDR2 SNEGSKA (reference sequence). CDR3 length: 10 amino acids. CDR3 loop: CSAYTVTQYF. The CDR3, as DNA: TGCAGTGCTTATACTGTGACCCAGTACTTC.

V is TRBV19 and J is TRBJ2-2; 8 bases align to TRBD1. The V gene's germline CDR1 is LNHDA and CDR2 SQIVND (reference sequence). This CDR3 spans 18 amino acids. V lost 5 bases and J lost 4; bases outside the gene matches: 15. The CDR3, as DNA: TGTGCCAGTAGTCTCCCCCATCAGGGGGCGTCGAGCACCGGGGAGCTGTTTTTT. Its protein is CASSLPHQGASSTGELFF.

This clonotype was counted ten times or more. This chain connects TRBV7-9 to TRBJ2-7; perhaps TRBD2 as D (6 bases). Germline V gives CDR1 SEHNR, CDR2 FQNEAQ (reference sequence). V lost 10 bases, J lost 0 bases, and 7 bases lay in between. The CDR3 length is 11 residues. The CDR3 DNA reads as TGTGCCAACGGGGGCTCCTACGAGCAGTACTTC. This encodes CANGGSYEQYF.

The V gene is TRBV29-1, the J gene TRBJ2-5, with D maybe TRBD2 (5 bases). There are 13 residues in the CDR3. Between the trimmed V and J ends, which lost 3 bases and 9 bases, there was a span of 17 bases. Germline V lookup: CDR1 SQVTM, CDR2 ANQGSEA. Here the CDR3 reads CSVESGGFRAQYF. Here the CDR3 DNA reads TGCAGCGTTGAGTCTGGCGGGTTTAGGGCCCAGTACTTC.